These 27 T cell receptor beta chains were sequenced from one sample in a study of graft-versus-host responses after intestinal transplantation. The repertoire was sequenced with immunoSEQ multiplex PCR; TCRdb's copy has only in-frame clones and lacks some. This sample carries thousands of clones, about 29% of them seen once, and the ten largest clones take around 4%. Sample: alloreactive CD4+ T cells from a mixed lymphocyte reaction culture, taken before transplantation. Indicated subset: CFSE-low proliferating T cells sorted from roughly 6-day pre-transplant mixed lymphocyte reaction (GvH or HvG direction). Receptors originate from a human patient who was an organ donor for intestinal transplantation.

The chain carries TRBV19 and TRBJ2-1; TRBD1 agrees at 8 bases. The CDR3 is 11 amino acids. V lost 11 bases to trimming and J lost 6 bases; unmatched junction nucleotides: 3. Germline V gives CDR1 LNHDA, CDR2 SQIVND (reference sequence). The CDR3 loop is CASQGANEQFF. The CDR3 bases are TGTGCCTCGCAGGGGGCCAATGAGCAGTTCTTC. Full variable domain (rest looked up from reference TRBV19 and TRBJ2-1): DGGITQSPKYLFRKEGQNVTLSCEQNLNHDAMYWYRQDPGQGLRLIYYSQIVNDFQKGDIAEGYSVSREKKESFPLTVTSAQKNPTAFYLCASQGANEQFFGPGTRLTVL.

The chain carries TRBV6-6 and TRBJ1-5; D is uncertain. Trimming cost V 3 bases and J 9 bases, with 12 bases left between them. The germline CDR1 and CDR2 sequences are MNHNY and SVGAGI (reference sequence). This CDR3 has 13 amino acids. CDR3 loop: CASSYFWPGPQHF. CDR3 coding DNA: TGTGCCAGCAGTTATTTCTGGCCAGGGCCCCAGCATTTT.

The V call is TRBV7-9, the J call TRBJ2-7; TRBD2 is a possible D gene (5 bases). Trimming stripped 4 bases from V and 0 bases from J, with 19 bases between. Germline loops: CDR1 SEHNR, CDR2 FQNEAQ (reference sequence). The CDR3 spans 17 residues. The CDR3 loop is CASSSTAGRRSSYEQYF. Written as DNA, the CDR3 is TGTGCCAGCAGCTCGACCGCTGGGAGAAGAAGCTCCTACGAGCAGTACTTC.

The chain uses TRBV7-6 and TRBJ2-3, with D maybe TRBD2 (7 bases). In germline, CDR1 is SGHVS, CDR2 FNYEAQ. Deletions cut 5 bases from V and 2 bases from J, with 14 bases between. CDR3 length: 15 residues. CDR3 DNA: TGTGCCAGCAGCCGGGGGGCGATCTCCACAGATACGCAGTATTTT. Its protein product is CASSRGAISTDTQYF. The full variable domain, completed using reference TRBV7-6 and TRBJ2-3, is GAGVSQSPRYKVTKRGQDVALRCDPISGHVSLYWYRQALGQGPEFLTYFNYEAQQDKSGLPNDRFSAERPEGSISTLTIQRTEQRDSAMYRCASSRGAISTDTQYFGPGTRLTVL.

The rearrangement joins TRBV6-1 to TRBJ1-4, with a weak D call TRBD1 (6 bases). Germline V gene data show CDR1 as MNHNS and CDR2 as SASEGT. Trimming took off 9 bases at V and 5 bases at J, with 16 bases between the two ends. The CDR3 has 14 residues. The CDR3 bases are TGTGCCAGTGACGTTCAGGGGCGGAATGAAAAACTGTTTTTT. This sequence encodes CASDVQGRNEKLFF.

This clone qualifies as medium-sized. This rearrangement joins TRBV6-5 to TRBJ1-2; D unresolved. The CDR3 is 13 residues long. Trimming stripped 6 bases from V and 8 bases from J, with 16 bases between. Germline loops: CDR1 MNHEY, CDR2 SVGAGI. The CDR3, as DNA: TGTGCCAGCAGCCAACGGCGGGTACAGGGCTACACCTTC. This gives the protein CASSQRRVQGYTF.

The CDR3 sequence: CASSFTSGSSYNEQFF. The CDR3 DNA reads TGTGCCAGCAGCTTTACTAGCGGGAGCTCCTACAATGAGCAGTTCTTC. This chain joins TRBV11-2 and TRBJ2-1; 11 positions agree with TRBD2. The germline V gene encodes CDR1 SGHAT and CDR2 FQNNGV. The CDR3 has 16 residues. The V gene end was trimmed by 3 bases and the J gene end by 0 bases; junction bases not matched to a gene: 1.

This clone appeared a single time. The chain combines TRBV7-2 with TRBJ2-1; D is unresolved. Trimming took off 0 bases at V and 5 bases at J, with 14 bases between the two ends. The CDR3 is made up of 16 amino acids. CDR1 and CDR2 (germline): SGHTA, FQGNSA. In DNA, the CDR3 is TGTGCCAGCAGCTTAGCGCTTAGTCGAAGTAACAATGAGCAGTTCTTC. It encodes CASSLALSRSNNEQFF.

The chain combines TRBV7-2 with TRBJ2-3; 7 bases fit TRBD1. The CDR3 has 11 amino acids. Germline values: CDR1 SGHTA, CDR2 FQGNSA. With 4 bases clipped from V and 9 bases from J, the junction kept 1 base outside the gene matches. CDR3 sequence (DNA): TGTGCCAGCAGCTCACAGGGGACGCAGTATTTT. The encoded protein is CASSSQGTQYF.

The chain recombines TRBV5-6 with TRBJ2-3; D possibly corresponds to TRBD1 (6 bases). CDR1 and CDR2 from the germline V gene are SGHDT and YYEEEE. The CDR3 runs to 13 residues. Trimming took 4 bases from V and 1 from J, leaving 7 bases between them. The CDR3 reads CASSRTGTDTQYF. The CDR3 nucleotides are TGTGCCAGCAGCCGGACAGGCACAGATACGCAGTATTTT.

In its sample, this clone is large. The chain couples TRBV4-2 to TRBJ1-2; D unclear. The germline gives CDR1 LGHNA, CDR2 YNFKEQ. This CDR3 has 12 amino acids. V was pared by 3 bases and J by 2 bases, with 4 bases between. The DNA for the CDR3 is TGTGCCAGCAGCCAGACAAACTATGGCTACACCTTC. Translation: CASSQTNYGYTF.

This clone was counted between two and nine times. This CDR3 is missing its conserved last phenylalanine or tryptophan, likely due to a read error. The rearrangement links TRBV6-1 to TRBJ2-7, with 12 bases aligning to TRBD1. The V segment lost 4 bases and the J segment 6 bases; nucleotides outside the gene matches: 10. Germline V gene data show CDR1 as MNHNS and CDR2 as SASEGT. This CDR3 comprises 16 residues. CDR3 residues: CASSGIPGQGAFEQYL. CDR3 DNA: TGTGCCAGCAGTGGAATACCGGGACAGGGGGCGTTCGAGCAGTACTTA.

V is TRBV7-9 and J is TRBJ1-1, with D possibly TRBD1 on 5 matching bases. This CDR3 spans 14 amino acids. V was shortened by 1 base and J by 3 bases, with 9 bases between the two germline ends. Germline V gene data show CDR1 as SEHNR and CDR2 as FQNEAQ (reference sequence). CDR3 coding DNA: TGTGCCAGCAGCTTAGTATCCAGGGACACTGAAGCTTTCTTT. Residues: CASSLVSRDTEAFF.

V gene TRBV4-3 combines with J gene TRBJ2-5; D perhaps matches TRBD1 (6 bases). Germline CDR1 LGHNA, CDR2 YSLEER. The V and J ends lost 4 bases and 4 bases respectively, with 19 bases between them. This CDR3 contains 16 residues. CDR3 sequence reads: CASSRENRALLETQYF. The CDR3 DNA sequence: TGCGCCAGCAGCCGAGAAAACAGGGCCCTTCTAGAGACCCAGTACTTC.

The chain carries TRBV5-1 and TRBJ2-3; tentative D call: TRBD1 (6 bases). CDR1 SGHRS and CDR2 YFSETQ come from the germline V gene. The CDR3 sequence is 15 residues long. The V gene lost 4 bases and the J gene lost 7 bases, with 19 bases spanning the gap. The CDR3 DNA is TGCGCCAGCAGCCCAGACTCGACAGGTGACAATACGCAGTATTTT. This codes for CASSPDSTGDNTQYF.

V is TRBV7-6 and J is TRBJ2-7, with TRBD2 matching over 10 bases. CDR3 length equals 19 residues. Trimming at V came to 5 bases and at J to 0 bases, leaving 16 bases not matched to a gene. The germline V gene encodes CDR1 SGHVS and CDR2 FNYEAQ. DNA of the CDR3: TGTGCCAGCAGCCCCCGGGTGAGGCTAGCGGGGGCGTCCTCCTACGAGCAGTACTTC. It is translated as CASSPRVRLAGASSYEQYF. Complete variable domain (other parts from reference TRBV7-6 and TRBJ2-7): GAGVSQSPRYKVTKRGQDVALRCDPISGHVSLYWYRQALGQGPEFLTYFNYEAQQDKSGLPNDRFSAERPEGSISTLTIQRTEQRDSAMYRCASSPRVRLAGASSYEQYFGPGTRLTVT.

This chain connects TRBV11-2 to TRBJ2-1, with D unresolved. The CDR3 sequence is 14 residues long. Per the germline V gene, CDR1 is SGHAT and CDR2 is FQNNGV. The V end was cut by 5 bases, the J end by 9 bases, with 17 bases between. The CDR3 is CASSPPRRLTEQFF. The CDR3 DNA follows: TGTGCCAGCAGCCCCCCCCGCAGGCTCACTGAGCAGTTCTTC.

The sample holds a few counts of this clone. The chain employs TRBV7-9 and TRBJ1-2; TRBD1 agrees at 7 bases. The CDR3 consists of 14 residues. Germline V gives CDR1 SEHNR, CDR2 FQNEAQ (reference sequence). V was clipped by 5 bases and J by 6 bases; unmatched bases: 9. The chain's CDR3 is CASSPQGTQDGYTF. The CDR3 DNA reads TGTGCCAGCAGCCCACAGGGGACTCAGGATGGCTACACCTTC.

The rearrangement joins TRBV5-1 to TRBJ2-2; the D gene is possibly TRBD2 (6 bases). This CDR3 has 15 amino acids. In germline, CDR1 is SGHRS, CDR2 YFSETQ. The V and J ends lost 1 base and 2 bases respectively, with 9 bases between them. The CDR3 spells CASSLNSGNTGELFF. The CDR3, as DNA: TGCGCCAGCAGCTTGAATAGCGGTAACACCGGGGAGCTGTTTTTT.

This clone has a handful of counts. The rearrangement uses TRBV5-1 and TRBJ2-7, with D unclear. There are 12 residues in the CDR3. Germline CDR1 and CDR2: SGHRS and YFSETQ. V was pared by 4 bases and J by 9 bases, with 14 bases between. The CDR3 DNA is TGCGCCAGCAGCCCCCGACTGGCTGCGCAGTACTTC. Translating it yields CASSPRLAAQYF.

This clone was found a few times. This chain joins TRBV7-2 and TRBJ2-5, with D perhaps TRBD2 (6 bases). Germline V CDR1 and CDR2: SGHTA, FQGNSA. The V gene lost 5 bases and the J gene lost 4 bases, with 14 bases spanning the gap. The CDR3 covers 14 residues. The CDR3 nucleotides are TGTGCCAGCAGCCCTTCAGTGGGGGGAGAGACCCAGTACTTC. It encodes CASSPSVGGETQYF.

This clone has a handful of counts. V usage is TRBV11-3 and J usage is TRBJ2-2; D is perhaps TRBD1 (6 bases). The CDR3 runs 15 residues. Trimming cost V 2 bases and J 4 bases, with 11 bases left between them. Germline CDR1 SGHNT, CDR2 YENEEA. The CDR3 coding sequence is TGTGCCAGCAGCTTACTACAGGGCGGCACCGGGGAGCTGTTTTTT. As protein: CASSLLQGGTGELFF.

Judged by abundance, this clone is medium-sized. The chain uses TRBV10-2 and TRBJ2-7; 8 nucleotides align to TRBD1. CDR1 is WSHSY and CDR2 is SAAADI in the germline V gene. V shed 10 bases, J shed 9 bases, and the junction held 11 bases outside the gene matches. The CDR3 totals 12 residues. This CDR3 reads CATGQEPTTQYF. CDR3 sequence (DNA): TGCGCCACGGGACAGGAGCCTACGACGCAGTACTTC.

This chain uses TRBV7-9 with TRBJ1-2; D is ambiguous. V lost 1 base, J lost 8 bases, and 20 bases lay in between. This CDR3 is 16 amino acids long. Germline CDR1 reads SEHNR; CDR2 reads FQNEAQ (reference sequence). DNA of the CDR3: TGTGCCAGCAGCTTAGTCTTGGAGGGCCCAGTGTGGGGCTACACCTTC. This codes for CASSLVLEGPVWGYTF.

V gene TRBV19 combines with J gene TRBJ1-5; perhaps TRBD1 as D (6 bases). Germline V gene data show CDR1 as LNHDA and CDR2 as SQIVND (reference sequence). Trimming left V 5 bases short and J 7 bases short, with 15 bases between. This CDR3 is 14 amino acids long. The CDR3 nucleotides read TGTGCCAGTAGTGTACAGGGAGGGCTCCAGCCCCAGCATTTT. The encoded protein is CASSVQGGLQPQHF.

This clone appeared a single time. The CDR3 reads CASSPEGPGVNYGYTF. Here the CDR3 DNA reads TGTGCCAGCAGCCCGGAAGGCCCGGGTGTAAACTATGGCTACACCTTC. This chain connects TRBV5-6 to TRBJ1-2; D ambiguous. V lost 4 bases to trimming and J lost 2 bases, with 18 bases between them. The germline V gene has CDR1 SGHDT and CDR2 YYEEEE. The CDR3 loop spans 16 amino acids.

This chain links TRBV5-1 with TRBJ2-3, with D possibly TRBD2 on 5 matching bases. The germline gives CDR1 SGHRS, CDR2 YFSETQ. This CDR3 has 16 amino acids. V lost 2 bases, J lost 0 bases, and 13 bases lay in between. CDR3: CASSFSLPGSTDTQYF. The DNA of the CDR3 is TGCGCCAGCAGCTTTTCCTTACCGGGGAGCACAGATACGCAGTATTTT.